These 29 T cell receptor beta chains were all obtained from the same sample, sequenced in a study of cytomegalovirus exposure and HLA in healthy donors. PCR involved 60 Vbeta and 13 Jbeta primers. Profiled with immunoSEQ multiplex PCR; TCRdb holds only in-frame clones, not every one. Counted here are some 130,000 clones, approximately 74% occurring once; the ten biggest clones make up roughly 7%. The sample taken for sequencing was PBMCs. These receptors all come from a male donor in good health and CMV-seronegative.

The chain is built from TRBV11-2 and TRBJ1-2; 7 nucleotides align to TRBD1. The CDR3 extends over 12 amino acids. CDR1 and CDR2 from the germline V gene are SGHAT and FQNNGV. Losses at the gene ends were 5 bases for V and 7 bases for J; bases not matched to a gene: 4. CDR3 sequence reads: CASSPTGSGYTF. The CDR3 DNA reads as TGTGCCAGCAGCCCGACAGGGAGTGGCTACACCTTC.

Here the CDR3 reads CAISEPDTLNIQYF. CDR3 sequence (DNA): TGTGCCATCAGTGAACCCGATACTTTAAACATTCAGTACTTC. V and J are TRBV10-3 and TRBJ2-4, with unresolved D. The length of the CDR3 is 14 residues. Germline CDR1 and CDR2: ENHRY and SYGVKD. With 3 bases removed from V and 6 bases from J, the gap between germline ends came to 12 bases.

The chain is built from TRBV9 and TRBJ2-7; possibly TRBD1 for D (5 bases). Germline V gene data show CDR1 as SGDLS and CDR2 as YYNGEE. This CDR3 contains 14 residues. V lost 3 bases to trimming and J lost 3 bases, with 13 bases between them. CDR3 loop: CASSDGRVGYEQYF. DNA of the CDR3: TGTGCCAGCAGCGATGGCAGGGTTGGCTACGAGCAGTACTTC.

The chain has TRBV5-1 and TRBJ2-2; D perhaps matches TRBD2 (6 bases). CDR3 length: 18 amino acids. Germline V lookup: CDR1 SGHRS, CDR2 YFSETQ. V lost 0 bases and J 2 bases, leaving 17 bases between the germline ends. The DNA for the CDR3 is TGCGCCAGCAGCTTGGGGTCGGTCGGGGGTACTAACACCGGGGAGCTGTTTTTT. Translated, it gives CASSLGSVGGTNTGELFF.

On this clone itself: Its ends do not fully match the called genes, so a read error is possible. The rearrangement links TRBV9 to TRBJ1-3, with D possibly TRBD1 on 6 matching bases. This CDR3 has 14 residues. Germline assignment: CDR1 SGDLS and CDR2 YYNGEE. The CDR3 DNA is TGTGCCAGCAGCGCCCAGGGGAGTGGAAACGCCATATATTTT. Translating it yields CASSAQGSGNAIYF.

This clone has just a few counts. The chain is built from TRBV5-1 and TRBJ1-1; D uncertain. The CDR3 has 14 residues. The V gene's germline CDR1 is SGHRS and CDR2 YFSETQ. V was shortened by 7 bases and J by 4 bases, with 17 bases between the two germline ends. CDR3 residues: CASVPGLGGTEAFF. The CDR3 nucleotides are TGCGCCAGCGTGCCCGGGTTGGGAGGCACTGAAGCTTTCTTT. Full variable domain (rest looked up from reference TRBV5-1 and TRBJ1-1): KAGVTQTPRYLIKTRGQQVTLSCSPISGHRSVSWYQQTPGQGLQFLFEYFSETQRNKGNFPGRFSGRQFSNSRSEMNVSTLELGDSALYLCASVPGLGGTEAFFGQGTRLTVV.

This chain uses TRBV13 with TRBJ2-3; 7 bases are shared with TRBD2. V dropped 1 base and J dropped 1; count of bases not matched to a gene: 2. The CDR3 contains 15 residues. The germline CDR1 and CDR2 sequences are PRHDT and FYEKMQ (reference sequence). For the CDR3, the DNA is TGTGCCAGCAGCTTAGCGGGAGGAGGCACAGATACGCAGTATTTT. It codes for CASSLAGGGTDTQYF.

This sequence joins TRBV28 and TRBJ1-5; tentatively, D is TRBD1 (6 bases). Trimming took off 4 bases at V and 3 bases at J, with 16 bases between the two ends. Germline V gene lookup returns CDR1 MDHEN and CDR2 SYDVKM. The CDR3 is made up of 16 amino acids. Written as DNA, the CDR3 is TGTGCCAGCAGTTCCCAGGGAGGGGGATACAATCAGCCCCAGCATTTT. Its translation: CASSSQGGGYNQPQHF. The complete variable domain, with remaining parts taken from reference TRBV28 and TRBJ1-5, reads DVKVTQSSRYLVKRTGEKVFLECVQDMDHENMFWYRQDPGLGLRLIYFSYDVKMKEKGDIPEGYSVSREKKERFSLILESASTNQTSMYLCASSSQGGGYNQPQHFGDGTRLSIL.

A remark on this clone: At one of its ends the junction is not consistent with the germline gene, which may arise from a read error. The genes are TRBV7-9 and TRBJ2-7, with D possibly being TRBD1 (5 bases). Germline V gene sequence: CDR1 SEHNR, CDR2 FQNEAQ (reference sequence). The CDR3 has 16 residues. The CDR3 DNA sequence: TGTTCCAGCAGCTCTAGTGGCAGGGCGGTTGTTTACGAGCAGTACTTC. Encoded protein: CSSSSSGRAVVYEQYF.

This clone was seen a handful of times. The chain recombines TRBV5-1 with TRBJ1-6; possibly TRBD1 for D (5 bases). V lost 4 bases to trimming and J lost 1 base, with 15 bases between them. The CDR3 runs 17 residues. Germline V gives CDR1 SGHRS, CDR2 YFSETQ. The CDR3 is CASSAGGTKSYNSPLHF. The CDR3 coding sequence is TGCGCCAGCAGCGCGGGGGGGACTAAATCCTATAATTCACCCCTCCACTTT.

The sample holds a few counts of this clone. CDR3 amino acids: CASSYSPGINYGYTF. For the CDR3, the DNA is TGTGCCAGCAGTTACTCGCCAGGGATCAACTATGGCTACACCTTC. V is TRBV6-5 and J is TRBJ1-2, with D maybe TRBD1 (5 bases). The length of the CDR3 is 15 residues. The ends were cut back, 0 bases at V and 2 bases at J, with 10 bases in the middle. CDR1 and CDR2 (germline): MNHEY, SVGAGI.

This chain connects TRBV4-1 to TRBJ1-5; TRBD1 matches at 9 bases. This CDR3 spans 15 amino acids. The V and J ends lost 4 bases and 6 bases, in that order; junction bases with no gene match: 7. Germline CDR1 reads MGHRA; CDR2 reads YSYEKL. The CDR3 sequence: CASSPRGQGRQPQHF. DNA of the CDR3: TGCGCCAGCAGCCCTCGGGGACAGGGACGTCAGCCCCAGCATTTT.

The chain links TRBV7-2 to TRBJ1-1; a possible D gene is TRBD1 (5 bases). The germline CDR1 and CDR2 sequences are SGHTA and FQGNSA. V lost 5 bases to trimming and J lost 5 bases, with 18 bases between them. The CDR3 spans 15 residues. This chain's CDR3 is CASSPMRRGGTEAFF. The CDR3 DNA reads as TGTGCCAGCAGCCCCATGCGGAGGGGAGGGACTGAAGCTTTCTTT. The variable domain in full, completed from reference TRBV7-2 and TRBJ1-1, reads GAGVSQSPSNKVTEKGKDVELRCDPISGHTALYWYRQSLGQGLEFLIYFQGNSAPDKSGLPSDRFSAERTGGSVSTLTIQRTQQEDSAVYLCASSPMRRGGTEAFFGQGTRLTVV.

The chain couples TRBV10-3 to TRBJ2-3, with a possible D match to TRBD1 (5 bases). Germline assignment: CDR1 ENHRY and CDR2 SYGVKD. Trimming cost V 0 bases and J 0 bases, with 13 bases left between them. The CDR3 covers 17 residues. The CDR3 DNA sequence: TGTGCCATCAGTGAGTCTACAGGACCTGCAAGCACAGATACGCAGTATTTT. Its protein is CAISESTGPASTDTQYF.

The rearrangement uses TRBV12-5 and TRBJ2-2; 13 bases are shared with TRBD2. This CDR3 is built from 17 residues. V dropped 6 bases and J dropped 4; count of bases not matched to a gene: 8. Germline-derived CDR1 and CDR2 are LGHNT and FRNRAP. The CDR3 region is CASGSTTSGRATGELFF. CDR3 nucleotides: TGTGCTAGTGGATCCACCACTAGCGGGAGGGCCACCGGGGAGCTGTTTTTT.

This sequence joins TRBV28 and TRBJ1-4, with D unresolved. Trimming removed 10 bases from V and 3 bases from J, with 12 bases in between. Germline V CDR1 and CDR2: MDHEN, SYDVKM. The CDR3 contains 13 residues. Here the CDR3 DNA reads TGTGCCACCCTCCTTGCGGCTAATGAAAAACTGTTTTTT. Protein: CATLLAANEKLFF. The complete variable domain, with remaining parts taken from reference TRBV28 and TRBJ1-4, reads DVKVTQSSRYLVKRTGEKVFLECVQDMDHENMFWYRQDPGLGLRLIYFSYDVKMKEKGDIPEGYSVSREKKERFSLILESASTNQTSMYLCATLLAANEKLFFGSGTQLSVL.

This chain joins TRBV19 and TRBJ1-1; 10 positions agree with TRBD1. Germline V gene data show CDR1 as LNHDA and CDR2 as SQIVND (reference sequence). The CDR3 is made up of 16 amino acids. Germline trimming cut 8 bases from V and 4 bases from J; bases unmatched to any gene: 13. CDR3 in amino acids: CASRLTGGYLATEAFF. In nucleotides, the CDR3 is TGTGCCAGTCGTTTGACAGGGGGCTATTTGGCCACTGAAGCTTTCTTT.

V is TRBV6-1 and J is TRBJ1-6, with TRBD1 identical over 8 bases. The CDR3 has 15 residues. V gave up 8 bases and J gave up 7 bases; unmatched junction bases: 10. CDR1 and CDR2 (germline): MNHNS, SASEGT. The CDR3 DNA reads TGTGCCAGCTCTTATCGGACAGGGCCAAATTCACCCCTCCACTTT. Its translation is CASSYRTGPNSPLHF.

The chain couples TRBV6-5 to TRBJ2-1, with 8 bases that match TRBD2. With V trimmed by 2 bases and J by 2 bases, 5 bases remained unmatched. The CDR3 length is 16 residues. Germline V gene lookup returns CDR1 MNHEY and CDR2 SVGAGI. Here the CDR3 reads CASSYAGGVPYNEQFF. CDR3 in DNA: TGTGCCAGCAGTTACGCGGGGGGAGTGCCCTACAATGAGCAGTTCTTC.

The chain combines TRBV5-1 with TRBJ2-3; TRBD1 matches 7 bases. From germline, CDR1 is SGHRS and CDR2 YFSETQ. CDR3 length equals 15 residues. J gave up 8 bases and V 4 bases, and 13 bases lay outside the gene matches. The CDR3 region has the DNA TGCGCCAGCAGCCCGCCTGGACAGGCCACGGGTACGCAGTATTTT. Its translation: CASSPPGQATGTQYF.

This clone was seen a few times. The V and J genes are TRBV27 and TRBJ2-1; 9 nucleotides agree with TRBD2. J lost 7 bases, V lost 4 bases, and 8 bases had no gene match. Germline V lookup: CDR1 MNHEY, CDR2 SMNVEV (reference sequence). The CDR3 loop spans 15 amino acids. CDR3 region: CASSWSGSGSNEQFF. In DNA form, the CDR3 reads TGTGCCAGCAGTTGGTCGGGTAGCGGGAGTAATGAGCAGTTCTTC.

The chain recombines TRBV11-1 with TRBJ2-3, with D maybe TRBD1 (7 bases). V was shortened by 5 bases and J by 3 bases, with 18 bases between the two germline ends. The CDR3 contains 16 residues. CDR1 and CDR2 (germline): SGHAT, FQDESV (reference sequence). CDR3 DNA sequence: TGTGCCAGCAGCAACAGGGGAGGTATTTGGACAGATACGCAGTATTTT. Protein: CASSNRGGIWTDTQYF. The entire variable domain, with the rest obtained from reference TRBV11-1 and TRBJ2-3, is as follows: EAEVAQSPRYKITEKSQAVAFWCDPISGHATLYWYRQILGQGPELLVQFQDESVVDDSQLPKDRFSAERLKGVDSTLKIQPAELGDSAMYLCASSNRGGIWTDTQYFGPGTRLTVL.

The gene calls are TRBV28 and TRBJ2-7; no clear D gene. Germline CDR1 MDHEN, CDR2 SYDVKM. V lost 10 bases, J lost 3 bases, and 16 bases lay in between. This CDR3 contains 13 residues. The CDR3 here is CATQIPPNYEQYF. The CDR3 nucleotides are TGTGCCACCCAAATTCCCCCCAACTACGAGCAGTACTTC.

The CDR3 loop is CASSATGTGRSSYGYTF. The CDR3 DNA sequence: TGTGCCAGCAGCGCAACAGGGACGGGACGATCGAGCTATGGCTACACCTTC. The chain recombines TRBV7-8 with TRBJ1-2, with D perhaps matching TRBD1 (6 bases). The CDR3 sequence is 17 residues long. Trimming left V 5 bases short and J 4 bases short, with 23 bases between. Germline values: CDR1 SGHVS, CDR2 FQNEAQ. The full variable domain, its missing parts supplied by reference TRBV7-8 and TRBJ1-2, is GAGVSQSPRYKVAKRGQDVALRCDPISGHVSLFWYQQALGQGPEFLTYFQNEAQLDKSGLPSDRFFAERPEGSVSTLKIQRTQQEDSAVYLCASSATGTGRSSYGYTFGSGTRLTVV.

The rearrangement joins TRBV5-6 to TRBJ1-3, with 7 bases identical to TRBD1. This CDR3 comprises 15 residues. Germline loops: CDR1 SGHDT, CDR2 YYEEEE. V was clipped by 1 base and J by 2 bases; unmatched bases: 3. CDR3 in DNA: TGTGCCAGCAGCTTGACCGGGACAGCTGGAAACACCATATATTTT. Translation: CASSLTGTAGNTIYF.

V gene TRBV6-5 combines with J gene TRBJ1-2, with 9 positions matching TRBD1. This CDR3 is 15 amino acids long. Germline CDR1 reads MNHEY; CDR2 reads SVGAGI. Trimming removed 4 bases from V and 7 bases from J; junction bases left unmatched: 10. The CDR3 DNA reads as TGTGCCAGCAGTTCCGTCCCGGGACAGGGAGGTGGCTACACCTTC. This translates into CASSSVPGQGGGYTF.

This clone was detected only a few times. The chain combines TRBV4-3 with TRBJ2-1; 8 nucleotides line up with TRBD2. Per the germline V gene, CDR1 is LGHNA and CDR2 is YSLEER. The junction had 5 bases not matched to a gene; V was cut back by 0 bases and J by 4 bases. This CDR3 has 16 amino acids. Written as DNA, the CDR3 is TGCGCCAGCAGCCAAGAAGCGGGAGAGGCGTACAATGAGCAGTTCTTC. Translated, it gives CASSQEAGEAYNEQFF.

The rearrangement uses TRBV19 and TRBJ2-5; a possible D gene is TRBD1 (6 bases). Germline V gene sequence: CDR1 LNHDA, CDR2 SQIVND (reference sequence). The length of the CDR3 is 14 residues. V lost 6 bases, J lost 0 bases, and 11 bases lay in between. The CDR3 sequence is CASRPGQHQETQYF. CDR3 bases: TGTGCCAGTAGGCCCGGACAGCACCAAGAGACCCAGTACTTC. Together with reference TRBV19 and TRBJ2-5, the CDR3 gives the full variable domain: DGGITQSPKYLFRKEGQNVTLSCEQNLNHDAMYWYRQDPGQGLRLIYYSQIVNDFQKGDIAEGYSVSREKKESFPLTVTSAQKNPTAFYLCASRPGQHQETQYFGPGTRLLVL.

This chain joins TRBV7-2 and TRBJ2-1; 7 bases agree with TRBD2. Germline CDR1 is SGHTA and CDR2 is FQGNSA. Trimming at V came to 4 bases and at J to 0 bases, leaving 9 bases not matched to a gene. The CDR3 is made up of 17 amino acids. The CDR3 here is CASSSPRGTSSYNEQFF. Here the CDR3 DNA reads TGTGCCAGCAGCTCGCCGCGGGGGACCTCCTCCTACAATGAGCAGTTCTTC.